The next 19 T cell receptor beta chains were all read from a single sample in a study of blood T cell repertoires in COVID-19. The protocol was immunoSEQ multiplex PCR, while the TCRdb copy is restricted to in-frame clones and leaves out a portion. The table has fewer than 300,000 clones, over 75% seen once. The specimen sequenced was peripheral blood. These receptors were collected from a human donor in a cohort sampled during active COVID-19.

The rearrangement joins TRBV7-4 to TRBJ1-1; 7 nucleotides agree with TRBD1. There are 15 residues in the CDR3. Germline assignment: CDR1 SGHVT and CDR2 SQSDAQ. The V and J ends lost 5 bases and 5 bases, in that order; junction bases with no gene match: 11. The DNA for the CDR3 is TGTGCCAGCAGCCCGAAGACAGGGCGAGGGACTGAAGCTTTCTTT. Translating gives CASSPKTGRGTEAFF.

This chain links TRBV29-1 with TRBJ1-1, with 8 bases fitting TRBD1. The V and J ends lost 4 bases and 1 base, in that order; junction bases with no gene match: 2. Germline CDR1 SQVTM, CDR2 ANQGSEA. The CDR3 is 13 residues long. The CDR3: CSVGTGSNTEAFF. The CDR3 region has the DNA TGCAGCGTTGGGACAGGGTCGAACACTGAAGCTTTCTTT.

The chain couples TRBV5-1 to TRBJ2-2; the match to TRBD2 covers 9 bases. The CDR3 has 19 residues. J lost 6 bases, V lost 5 bases, and 20 bases had no gene match. Germline V gives CDR1 SGHRS, CDR2 YFSETQ. The CDR3 spells CASRRGSGRTRGRPGELFF. CDR3 bases: TGCGCCAGCAGGAGGGGTAGCGGGAGAACCAGAGGACGGCCCGGGGAGCTGTTTTTT.

J is TRBJ2-3 and V is TRBV7-2; TRBD1 is a possible D gene (6 bases). The CDR3 has 14 residues. Germline lookup yields CDR1 SGHTA and CDR2 FQGNSA. The germline V and J ends were trimmed by 5 bases and 4 bases, with 13 bases remaining between them. CDR3 in amino acids: CASSVGNRADTQYF. The CDR3 nucleotides read TGTGCCAGCAGCGTCGGTAACAGGGCAGATACGCAGTATTTT.

This clone was found a few times. The J gene is TRBJ2-2, the V gene TRBV5-1; 9 bases are a match to TRBD2. CDR3 size: 15 residues. Germline CDR1 is SGHRS and CDR2 is YFSETQ. V dropped 1 base and J dropped 3; count of bases not matched to a gene: 1. The CDR3 DNA is TGCGCCAGCAGCTTGCGACTAGCGGACACCGGGGAGCTGTTTTTT. It codes for CASSLRLADTGELFF.

The chain couples TRBV5-1 to TRBJ1-2; no clear D. V gave up 0 bases and J gave up 0 bases, with 12 bases separating them. The germline V gene encodes CDR1 SGHRS and CDR2 YFSETQ. The CDR3 is made up of 16 amino acids. In DNA form, the CDR3 reads TGCGCCAGCAGCTTGGCGGCGGTCGGGGCTAACTATGGCTACACCTTC. The encoded protein is CASSLAAVGANYGYTF.

The chain carries TRBV5-6 and TRBJ2-3; TRBD2 is a possible D gene (7 bases). CDR1 SGHDT and CDR2 YYEEEE come from the germline V gene. The CDR3 runs to 16 residues. Trimming cost V 0 bases and J 6 bases, with 17 bases left between them. Here the CDR3 reads CASSLGYVRGGDTQYF. In DNA, the CDR3 is TGTGCCAGCAGCTTGGGCTACGTAAGGGGGGGCGATACGCAGTATTTT.

This chain joins TRBV24-1 and TRBJ2-1, with 11 positions matching TRBD2. Germline-derived CDR1 and CDR2 are KGHDR and SFDVKD. There are 16 residues in the CDR3. V lost 2 bases, J lost 7 bases, and 6 bases stayed unmatched. The CDR3, as DNA: TGTGCCACCAGTGATTCGGTTAGCGGGAGGGCTAATGAGCAGTTCTTC. It specifies CATSDSVSGRANEQFF.

CDR3 residues: CASSESVAYNSPLHF. The CDR3 DNA reads as TGTGCCAGCAGCGAGTCGGTTGCCTATAATTCACCCCTCCACTTT. V is TRBV9 and J is TRBJ1-6; the D is unclear. The CDR3 loop spans 15 amino acids. The germline V gene encodes CDR1 SGDLS and CDR2 YYNGEE. Trimming stripped 3 bases from V and 2 bases from J, with 9 bases between.

The rearrangement joins TRBV7-2 to TRBJ2-1, with D possibly matching TRBD1 (6 bases). The CDR3 runs to 15 residues. Trimming took off 4 bases at V and 7 bases at J, with 17 bases between the two ends. The germline gives CDR1 SGHTA, CDR2 FQGNSA. Written as DNA, the CDR3 is TGTGCCAGCAGCTATTCCGGGCCCACAGGGAATGAGCAGTTCTTC. It is translated as CASSYSGPTGNEQFF.

This clone was recorded many times. The genes are TRBV4-3 and TRBJ2-4; D gene uncertain. Germline V gene sequence: CDR1 LGHNA, CDR2 YSLEER. The V end was cut by 1 base, the J end by 0 bases, with 16 bases between. The CDR3 spans 18 residues. The DNA for the CDR3 is TGCGCCAGCAGCCAAGGCCACAGCCCATTAATAGCCAAAAACATTCAGTACTTC. Translating gives CASSQGHSPLIAKNIQYF.

The chain links TRBV6-5 to TRBJ1-1; 8 bases are a match to TRBD1. From germline, CDR1 is MNHEY and CDR2 SVGAGI. CDR3 length: 15 amino acids. V lost 8 bases and J lost 1; bases outside the gene matches: 9. This CDR3 is CASRRTQGANTEAFF. CDR3 sequence (DNA): TGTGCCAGCCGAAGGACGCAGGGGGCGAACACTGAAGCTTTCTTT.

CDR3: CASTPEGVTDTQYF. DNA of the CDR3: TGTGCCAGTACCCCAGAAGGGGTCACAGATACGCAGTATTTT. The V and J genes are TRBV19 and TRBJ2-3, with D perhaps matching TRBD1 (5 bases). Germline CDR1 LNHDA, CDR2 SQIVND (reference sequence). Trimming pared 7 bases from V and 2 bases from J, leaving 13 bases between. This CDR3 is 14 amino acids long.

CDR3: CASRLDRGEYNEQFF. The CDR3 DNA reads as TGTGCCAGCAGGCTTGACAGGGGGGAATACAATGAGCAGTTCTTC. The V gene is TRBV27, the J gene TRBJ2-1; 9 bases fit TRBD1. The CDR3 has 15 residues. The V gene's germline CDR1 is MNHEY and CDR2 SMNVEV (reference sequence). Trimming at V came to 6 bases and at J to 4 bases, leaving 7 bases not matched to a gene.

Of note for this clone: The germline gene is not matched at one end of the junction; a read error may be the cause. The V call is TRBV28, the J call TRBJ2-1; 10 positions match TRBD2. This CDR3 is 14 amino acids long. Germline V lookup: CDR1 MDHEN, CDR2 SYDVKM. DNA for the CDR3: TGTGCCGGCAGCCTACTAGCGGGATCCGATGAGCAGTTCTTC. It specifies CAGSLLAGSDEQFF.

V usage is TRBV2 and J usage is TRBJ1-2, with TRBD1 identical over 10 bases. Germline-derived CDR1 and CDR2 are SNHLY and FYNNEI. The CDR3 consists of 14 residues. V trimming: 4 bases; J trimming: 8 bases; junction bases outside the gene matches: 7. CDR3: CASSVRTGGRGYTF. In nucleotides, the CDR3 is TGTGCCAGCAGTGTGCGGACAGGGGGTCGCGGCTACACCTTC.

This clone has only one observation. This chain's CDR3 is CASSPGVRGNSPLHF. DNA of the CDR3: TGTGCCAGCAGCCCAGGGGTAAGGGGTAATTCACCCCTCCACTTT. The J gene is TRBJ1-6, the V gene TRBV28; D possibly corresponds to TRBD1 (6 bases). Germline loops: CDR1 MDHEN, CDR2 SYDVKM. The V end lost 6 bases, the J end lost 6 bases, and 15 bases lay between the germline ends. The CDR3 covers 15 residues.

The rearrangement uses TRBV7-7 and TRBJ2-7; D unclear. CDR1 is SSHAT and CDR2 is FNYEAQ in the germline V gene (reference sequence). With 2 bases removed from V and 5 bases from J, the gap between germline ends came to 10 bases. The CDR3 totals 13 residues. This CDR3 is CASSLKIRHEQYF. The CDR3 DNA follows: TGTGCCAGCAGCTTAAAGATCAGGCACGAGCAGTACTTC.

The CDR3 protein is CASSLGLPSYNEQFF. CDR3 in DNA: TGTGCCAGCAGCTTGGGACTTCCCTCCTACAATGAGCAGTTCTTC. The J gene is TRBJ2-1, the V gene TRBV5-4; D is ambiguous. The CDR3 is 15 residues long. Germline V gives CDR1 SGHNT, CDR2 YYREEE (reference sequence). The germline V and J ends were trimmed by 0 bases and 0 bases, with 7 bases remaining between them.